This T cell receptor beta chain was recovered during a study of CD8 T cells in Susac syndrome. Trimming cost V 5 bases and J 4 bases, with 11 bases left between them. The length of the CDR3 is 13 residues. The germline V gene has CDR1 LNHDA and CDR2 SQIVND (reference sequence). After extraction with the RNeasy kit, about 0.45 to 1 ug of the RNA was reverse transcribed using random hexamers. TCRdb called the immunoSEQ multiplex PCR reads again in MiXCR, with one record for every CDR3 protein. Found here are about 120,000 distinct CDR3 sequences, around 94% of them singletons; the top ten hold about 0.28%.

The sequence was collected from a human donor with Susac syndrome. The chain couples TRBV19 to TRBJ1-1; D unclear. The specimen was CD8+ T cells from PBMCs. CDR3 sequence: CASSLTGSTEAFF. CDR3 DNA: TGTGCCAGTAGTCTCACGGGGAGCACTGAAGCTTTCTTT.